The 10 T cell receptor beta chains in this list originate from one sample, sequenced in a study of beta chain features in type 1 diabetes. Study-wide points: Moderate yet significant TCRB CDR3 shortening was seen in Type 1 diabetes patients in all four CD4+ subsets.

Reverse transcribing all isolated RNA meant expressed TCRB transcripts were sequenced. Assay used: immunoSEQ multiplex PCR; TCRdb lists only in-frame clones, some missing. The table has 300,000 to 400,000 clones, 8.5% to 10% seen once; the top ten hold 0.55% to 0.75%. Their specific antigens are unknown. Sequenced sample: central memory CD4+ T cells from blood. Every receptor here comes from a man aged 30 to 39 with type 1 diabetes.

In its sample, this clone was seen a few times. Distinct nucleotide sequences in the sample also encode this CDR3. The chain combines TRBV5-1 with TRBJ1-1; D unclear. Trimming stripped 0 bases from V and 1 base from J, with 4 bases between. CDR3 length: 13 amino acids. The germline gives CDR1 SGHRS, CDR2 YFSETQ. The CDR3 DNA follows: TGCGCCAGCAGCTTGGCAGGGAACACTGAAGCTTTCTTT. This sequence encodes CASSLAGNTEAFF.

The chain uses TRBV10-2 and TRBJ2-2; D gene ambiguous. V lost 2 bases and J lost 3, with 4 bases in between. Germline CDR1 WSHSY, CDR2 SAAADI. The CDR3 runs to 13 residues. CDR3: CASSEEYTGELFF. For the CDR3, the DNA is TGCGCCAGCAGTGAGGAATACACCGGGGAGCTGTTTTTT.

This chain uses TRBV5-4 with TRBJ2-2, with TRBD1 identical over 9 bases. J gave up 4 bases and V 4 bases, and 8 bases lay outside the gene matches. This CDR3 contains 16 residues. Germline loops: CDR1 SGHNT, CDR2 YYREEE (reference sequence). The CDR3 is CASSLPTGGGTGELFF. For the CDR3, the DNA is TGTGCCAGCAGCCTCCCGACAGGGGGAGGCACCGGGGAGCTGTTTTTT.

This clone has ten or more counts. Additional DNA sequences in this sample encode the identical CDR3. The chain carries TRBV2 and TRBJ2-5; D remains ambiguous. The CDR3 is 11 amino acids. Per the germline V gene, CDR1 is SNHLY and CDR2 is FYNNEI. V lost 4 bases, J lost 4 bases, and 4 bases lay in between. The chain's CDR3 is CASSVVETQYF. The CDR3 coding sequence is TGTGCCAGCAGTGTGGTAGAGACCCAGTACTTC.

The V gene is TRBV10-3, the J gene TRBJ2-7, with 10 bases lining up with TRBD2. In germline, CDR1 is ENHRY, CDR2 SYGVKD. The CDR3 length is 14 residues. The junction had 11 bases not matched to a gene; V was cut back by 10 bases and J by 5 bases. The CDR3, as DNA: TGTGCCAGTTATCCGGGACTAGCGAAGAACGAGCAGTACTTC. Translation gives CASYPGLAKNEQYF.

The CDR3 DNA reads as TGTGCCAGCAGCTCCAGGGGGCTCCCCTACGAGCAGTACTTC. Its protein product is CASSSRGLPYEQYF. This chain uses TRBV13 with TRBJ2-7; the match to TRBD1 covers 8 bases. The germline V gene encodes CDR1 PRHDT and CDR2 FYEKMQ (reference sequence). The CDR3 has 14 amino acids. With V trimmed by 4 bases and J by 2 bases, 4 bases remained unmatched.

This clone was counted a few times. This chain connects TRBV29-1 to TRBJ2-7, with 9 bases matching TRBD1. The CDR3 extends over 14 amino acids. The germline CDR1 and CDR2 sequences are SQVTM and ANQGSEA. The V gene end was trimmed by 1 base and the J gene end by 9 bases; junction bases not matched to a gene: 10. In DNA form, the CDR3 reads TGCAGCGTTGAAGGGGGGACAGGGTCTCGTAGGCAGTACTTC. This encodes CSVEGGTGSRRQYF.

This clone was seen repeatedly, ten times or more. This chain joins TRBV9 and TRBJ1-2; no clear D gene. The germline V gene has CDR1 SGDLS and CDR2 YYNGEE. The CDR3 totals 13 residues. The ends were cut back, 4 bases at V and 8 bases at J, with 15 bases in the middle. CDR3 DNA: TGTGCCAGCAGCCGCGACTACTGGGCCGGCTACACCTTC. Amino acid sequence: CASSRDYWAGYTF.

This chain uses TRBV6-5 with TRBJ1-2, with TRBD1 matching 8 bases. The V gene's germline CDR1 is MNHEY and CDR2 SVGAGI. Germline trimming cut 6 bases from V and 8 bases from J; bases unmatched to any gene: 8. The CDR3 has 13 amino acids. The CDR3 sequence is CASSLDRVIGYTF. The CDR3 nucleotides are TGTGCCAGCAGCCTGGACAGGGTAATCGGCTACACCTTC.

The sample holds a few counts of this clone. The chain links TRBV2 to TRBJ2-3, with D perhaps matching TRBD1 (6 bases). The germline CDR1 and CDR2 sequences are SNHLY and FYNNEI. Trimming removed 6 bases from V and 6 bases from J, with 10 bases in between. The CDR3 has 12 amino acids. The CDR3: CASRQQGDTQYF. The CDR3 bases are TGTGCCAGCAGGCAACAGGGTGATACGCAGTATTTT. The whole variable domain, filled in from reference TRBV2 and TRBJ2-3, reads EPEVTQTPSHQVTQMGQEVILRCVPISNHLYFYWYRQILGQKVEFLVSFYNNEISEKSEIFDDQFSVERPDGSNFTLKIRSTKLEDSAMYFCASRQQGDTQYFGPGTRLTVL.